The 7 T cell receptor beta chains below all came from one sample that was sequenced in a study of T-cell memory formation after mild COVID-19. TCRdb recomputed calls from the 5' RACE reads with MiXCR, one row per CDR3 protein. The sample contains 250,000 to 300,000 distinct CDR3 sequences, about a sixth of which appear only once. Input material: PBMCs or a T cell subset sorted from them (not recorded which). All receptors derive from a man aged 18 to 30 who had mild COVID-19 (a few samples of this study predate the infection). Cell type and time point are not known.

The chain employs TRBV29-1 and TRBJ1-2; no reliable D call. Germline V gene data show CDR1 as SQVTM and CDR2 as ANQGSEA. The V gene lost 4 bases and the J gene lost 8 bases, with 11 bases spanning the gap. The CDR3 has 11 residues. CDR3 nucleotide sequence: TGCAGCGTTGTCAATAAGGGAGGCTACACCTTC. Encoded protein: CSVVNKGGYTF.

This sequence joins TRBV20-1 and TRBJ2-3; tentative D call: TRBD1 (5 bases). V lost 1 base and J lost 9, with 11 bases in between. The CDR3 is 12 residues long. Germline CDR1 reads DFQATT; CDR2 reads SNEGSKA (reference sequence). CDR3 nucleotide sequence: TGCAGTGCTAGAGGGACAACATTAACGCAGTATTTT. Its protein product is CSARGTTLTQYF.

This clonotype appeared many times. V is TRBV15 and J is TRBJ2-5, with 8 nucleotides matching TRBD2. Per germline, CDR1 LNHNV and CDR2 YYDKDF (reference sequence). There are 16 residues in the CDR3. V trimming: 0 bases; J trimming: 1 base; junction bases outside the gene matches: 4. CDR3 nucleotide sequence: TGTGCCACCAGCAGAGACGGACTAGCTGTCCAAGAGACCCAGTACTTC. Translation: CATSRDGLAVQETQYF. Looking up the rest from reference TRBV15 and TRBJ2-5 gives the full variable domain: DAMVIQNPRYQVTQFGKPVTLSCSQTLNHNVMYWYQQKSSQAPKLLFHYYDKDFNNEADTPDNFQSRRPNTSFCFLDIRSPGLGDTAMYLCATSRDGLAVQETQYFGPGTRLLVL.

This chain links TRBV21-1 with TRBJ2-7; the table gives TRBD1 as D, unverified against the DNA. TRBV21-1 counts as a pseudogene. The CDR3 spans 12 residues. The CDR3 is CASSNPAYEQYF. CDR3 nucleotides: TGTGCCAGCAGCAATCCCGCCTACGAGCAGTACTTC.

The rearrangement links TRBV14 to TRBJ2-7, with D possibly TRBD1 on 6 matching bases. Germline V lookup: CDR1 SGHDN, CDR2 FVKESK. This CDR3 is 14 amino acids long. Trimming left V 5 bases short and J 3 bases short, with 14 bases between. For the CDR3, the DNA is TGTGCCAGCAGCTTTGGTCAGGGGAGCTACGAGCAGTACTTC. Translating gives CASSFGQGSYEQYF.

The chain employs TRBV4-1 and TRBJ2-3; 11 nucleotides agree with TRBD2. CDR1 MGHRA and CDR2 YSYEKL come from the germline V gene. The CDR3 is 16 amino acids. V lost 4 bases and J lost 1; bases outside the gene matches: 4. The CDR3 bases are TGCGCCAGCAGCCGAGATAGCGGGGGGGGCACAGATACGCAGTATTTT. Protein sequence: CASSRDSGGGTDTQYF.

This clonotype came up many times. DNA for the CDR3: TGCGCCAGCAGCCCGGGACTGAACTATGGCTACACCTTC. It yields the protein CASSPGLNYGYTF. The rearrangement joins TRBV4-3 to TRBJ1-2; D is possibly TRBD1 (5 bases). Trimming cost V 4 bases and J 2 bases, with 8 bases left between them. Germline V gene sequence: CDR1 LGHNA, CDR2 YSLEER. The CDR3 sequence is 13 residues long.